The next 21 T cell receptor beta chains were all read from a single sample in a study of T-cell reconstitution after alpha-beta-depleted transplantation in children. Preparation of the TCRbeta library involved a method that used unique molecular identifiers. From the PCR reads, TCRdb called clonotypes with MiXCR, one entry per CDR3 protein. The table lists about 280,000 distinct CDR3 sequences, under 14% of them singletons. This specimen consisted of peripheral blood, obtained 180 days after TCRalphabeta/CD19-depleted stem cell transplant. The receptors were sampled from a male patient aged 2-15 years who had a stem cell transplant for chronic granulomatous disease, so the T cells may come from the graft donor.

The chain is built from TRBV2 and TRBJ1-2; a possible D gene is TRBD1 (5 bases). The CDR3 has 15 amino acids. CDR1 and CDR2 (germline): SNHLY, FYNNEI. V was cut by 10 bases and J by 0 bases, with 18 bases left in between. CDR3 residues: CANLPLGAANYGYTF. For the CDR3, the DNA is TGTGCCAACCTGCCGCTAGGGGCAGCTAACTATGGCTACACCTTC.

This clonotype was detected many times. This sequence joins TRBV24-1 and TRBJ2-5; a weak D match, TRBD1 (6 bases). This CDR3 comprises 13 residues. Looked up from germline, CDR1 is KGHDR and CDR2 is SFDVKD. Trimming removed 10 bases at V and 3 bases at J, with 14 bases between. Written as DNA, the CDR3 is TGTGCCACGAAGCAGGGGACCGAAGAGACCCAGTACTTC. This translates into CATKQGTEETQYF.

This clonotype was seen many times. This chain joins TRBV9 and TRBJ2-2; 12 bases match TRBD2. The CDR3 is 19 amino acids. CDR1 is SGDLS and CDR2 is YYNGEE in the germline V gene. Unmatched junction bases numbered 10, after V lost 0 bases and J lost 4 bases. The CDR3 here is CASSVERRLAGEGTGELFF. The CDR3 nucleotides read TGTGCCAGCAGCGTAGAGAGGAGACTAGCGGGAGAGGGCACCGGGGAGCTGTTTTTT.

Note on this clonotype: The junction departs from germline at one end; a sequencing error may be responsible. The chain uses TRBV20-1 and TRBJ1-2, with 8 bases aligning to TRBD1. Germline CDR1 and CDR2: DFQATT and SNEGSKA (reference sequence). This CDR3 has 14 residues. CDR3 in DNA: TGCAGTGCTAGGGGCAGGGGGCCGAGCTATGGCGACACCTTC. It specifies CSARGRGPSYGDTF.

Ten or more counts support this clonotype. This sequence joins TRBV12-3 or TRBV12-4 and TRBJ2-1; 10 bases are a match to TRBD2. The CDR3 runs 21 residues. The trim removed 4 bases at V and 0 bases at J, leaving 18 bases unmatched. CDR3 DNA sequence: TGTGCCAGCAGTTCTGACCAGGGACGGAGACTAGCGGGCAGCTCCTACAATGAGCAGTTCTTC. Translated, it gives CASSSDQGRRLAGSSYNEQFF.

As concerns this clonotype: This may arise from a read error, as a much more abundant clone is one base away. The J gene is TRBJ2-6, the V gene TRBV28; 7 bases map to TRBD1. Germline-derived CDR1 and CDR2 are MDHEN and SYDVKM. This CDR3 has 18 residues. The CDR3 DNA follows: TGTGCCAGCAGTGTAAGCACGGGACAGATTTCTGGGGCCAACGTCCTGCCTTTC. This translates into CASSVSTGQISGANVLPF.

This chain joins TRBV7-9 and TRBJ2-3; D is unresolved. Germline V gene data show CDR1 as SEHNR and CDR2 as FQNEAQ (reference sequence). Trimming pared 1 base from V and 6 bases from J, leaving 11 bases between. CDR3 length: 14 amino acids. The CDR3 loop is CASSLVSGWDTQYF. The CDR3 nucleotides read TGTGCCAGCAGCTTAGTATCCGGATGGGATACGCAGTATTTT. Together with reference TRBV7-9 and TRBJ2-3, the CDR3 gives the full variable domain: DTGVSQNPRHKITKRGQNVTFRCDPISEHNRLYWYRQTLGQGPEFLTYFQNEAQLEKSRLLSDRFSAERPKGSFSTLEIQRTEQGDSAMYLCASSLVSGWDTQYFGPGTRLTVL.

This clonotype has at least ten counts. The chain has TRBV7-9 and TRBJ2-2; D not certain. CDR1 and CDR2 (germline): SEHNR, FQNEAQ (reference sequence). V lost 2 bases and J 6 bases, leaving 7 bases between the germline ends. The CDR3 has 13 residues. CDR3 protein: CASSLSRPGELFF. CDR3 DNA sequence: TGTGCCAGCAGCTTAAGTCGCCCCGGGGAGCTGTTTTTT.

This clonotype has ten or more counts. This chain connects TRBV12-3 or TRBV12-4 to TRBJ2-5, with 11 bases identical to TRBD2. This CDR3 is built from 15 residues. The junction had 7 bases not matched to a gene; V was cut back by 6 bases and J by 4 bases. CDR3 bases: TGTGCCAGCAGAAAACTAGCGGGGGAAGGAGAGACCCAGTACTTC. This codes for CASRKLAGEGETQYF.

This clonotype was detected many times. The chain uses TRBV11-2 and TRBJ2-2; D gene ambiguous. The germline V gene has CDR1 SGHAT and CDR2 FQNNGV. The CDR3 contains 17 residues. V lost 0 bases and J lost 3, with 14 bases in between. This CDR3 reads CASSLDTWGWHTGELFF. In nucleotides, the CDR3 is TGTGCCAGCAGCTTAGACACTTGGGGTTGGCACACCGGGGAGCTGTTTTTT.

A single count supports this clonotype. This rearrangement joins TRBV19 to TRBJ2-7, with 8 bases that match TRBD1. Germline V gene lookup returns CDR1 LNHDA and CDR2 SQIVND (reference sequence). The V and J ends lost 5 bases and 6 bases, in that order; junction bases with no gene match: 12. The CDR3 runs 15 residues. CDR3 sequence: CASSSDRGSTVEQYF. The CDR3, as DNA: TGTGCCAGTAGTTCCGACAGGGGATCGACCGTCGAGCAGTACTTC.

In its sample, this clonotype was seen many times. V and J are TRBV7-2 and TRBJ2-7; D unresolved. Germline V lookup: CDR1 SGHTA, CDR2 FQGNSA. Trimming removed 1 base at V and 4 bases at J, with 11 bases between. The CDR3 consists of 14 residues. The CDR3 DNA sequence: TGTGCCAGCAGCTTAGGACCGGTCCTTTACGAGCAGTACTTC. Protein product: CASSLGPVLYEQYF.

This clonotype was observed many times. This chain links TRBV7-9 with TRBJ2-7, with 8 bases aligning to TRBD1. Germline trimming cut 7 bases from V and 5 bases from J; bases unmatched to any gene: 10. The CDR3 runs 14 residues. CDR1 is SEHNR, CDR2 FQNEAQ, per germline (reference sequence). Here the CDR3 reads CASKNAGGRNEQYF. The CDR3 bases are TGTGCCAGCAAAAATGCAGGGGGCAGGAACGAGCAGTACTTC.

This chain connects TRBV18 to TRBJ2-1; no firm D call. There are 13 residues in the CDR3. Germline loops: CDR1 KGHSH, CDR2 LQKENI. Trimming removed 3 bases from V and 7 bases from J, with 10 bases in between. The CDR3 loop is CASSPPHENEQFF. As DNA, the CDR3 is TGTGCCAGCTCACCCCCACACGAAAATGAGCAGTTCTTC.

Many counts were recorded for this clonotype. The chain joins TRBV18 to TRBJ2-3; weak D call: TRBD2 (6 bases). The germline CDR1 and CDR2 sequences are KGHSH and LQKENI. Deletions cut 4 bases from V and 2 bases from J, with 10 bases between. The CDR3 consists of 14 residues. CDR3: CASSRTGVTDTQYF. DNA of the CDR3: TGTGCCAGCTCACGGACGGGGGTCACAGATACGCAGTATTTT.

The chain recombines TRBV14 with TRBJ2-3; D is ambiguous. The CDR3 covers 12 residues. Trimming shortened V by 1 base and J by 7 bases, and 6 bases separated the two germline ends. From germline, CDR1 is SGHDN and CDR2 FVKESK. The CDR3, as DNA: TGTGCCAGCAGCCAAGGGCGGAATACGCAGTATTTT. Protein sequence: CASSQGRNTQYF.

This clonotype was picked up many times. The V gene is TRBV12-3 or TRBV12-4, the J gene TRBJ2-3; 7 bases match TRBD1. The CDR3 loop spans 13 amino acids. With V trimmed by 6 bases and J by 2 bases, 2 bases remained unmatched. Here the CDR3 reads CASRTGYTDTQYF. In DNA, the CDR3 is TGTGCCAGCAGGACAGGGTACACAGATACGCAGTATTTT.

This clonotype was detected many times. The V and J genes are TRBV5-1 and TRBJ1-3; D is perhaps TRBD1 (5 bases). This CDR3 contains 14 residues. CDR1 SGHRS and CDR2 YFSETQ come from the germline V gene. Deletions cut 5 bases from V and 1 base from J, with 10 bases between. DNA of the CDR3: TGCGCCAGCAGAAGCGGGGGTTCTGGAAACACCATATATTTT. Translating gives CASRSGGSGNTIYF.

There are many counts of this clonotype. The chain has TRBV12-3 or TRBV12-4 and TRBJ2-3, with D perhaps TRBD2 (6 bases). The CDR3 runs 23 residues. The V end lost 3 bases, the J end lost 3 bases, and 37 bases lay between the germline ends. The CDR3 protein is CASSFMRGPGLSIGPSRTDTQYF. In DNA form, the CDR3 reads TGTGCCAGCAGTTTCATGCGGGGCCCCGGGCTCTCGATAGGTCCCTCGAGAACAGATACGCAGTATTTT.

The sample holds many counts of this clonotype. The chain has TRBV20-1 and TRBJ2-4, with 8 bases that match TRBD1. In germline, CDR1 is DFQATT, CDR2 SNEGSKA (reference sequence). V lost 6 bases to trimming and J lost 7 bases; unmatched junction nucleotides: 8. The CDR3 runs 13 residues. CDR3 nucleotides: TGCAGTGCAAGACAGGGGCCGGGGAACATTCAGTACTTC. The encoded protein is CSARQGPGNIQYF.

This clonotype showed up many times. V is TRBV6-2 or TRBV6-3 and J is TRBJ2-1; weak D call: TRBD2 (6 bases). Trimming left V 7 bases short and J 0 bases short, with 10 bases between. This CDR3 region has 14 residues. Germline CDR1 reads MNHEY; CDR2 reads SVGEGT. CDR3 amino acids: CASTLAPSYNEQFF. The CDR3 coding sequence is TGTGCCAGCACCCTAGCGCCCTCCTACAATGAGCAGTTCTTC.